What follows describes a single TCR beta chain. Its antigen is unknown. The primer mix had 60 Vbeta and 13 Jbeta primers. Assay: immunoSEQ multiplex PCR; the TCRdb copy retains only in-frame clones and omits some. The sample holds tens of thousands of clones, just under 80% seen once. This specimen comes from a study of cytomegalovirus exposure and HLA in healthy donors. Study-level background: A prior analysis found roughly 110 million unique TCR beta sequences from around 200 million T cells.

Study conclusions and caveats: Later, an analysis showed that TCR beta chains associated with HLA were more clonally expanded than others that were equally common. TCR beta V- and J-gene trimming was later associated with a missense DCLRE1C variant.

Trimming removed 5 bases at V and 2 bases at J, with 22 bases between. The germline CDR1 and CDR2 sequences are SQVTM and ANQGSEA. The CDR3 extends over 17 amino acids. The chain is built from TRBV29-1 and TRBJ1-5; no clear D. The sequence was obtained from a male donor in good health and CMV-seropositive. Material: PBMCs. The CDR3 protein is CSVFRYSPKRGNQPQHF. Here the CDR3 DNA reads TGCAGCGTTTTTAGATACTCCCCGAAGAGGGGCAATCAGCCCCAGCATTTT.